This T cell receptor (beta chain) comes out of a study of blood T cell repertoires in COVID-19. As for the study in general: COVID-19 samples collected from the United States, Italy and Spain covered acute and convalescent phases. Sample material is recorded as cDNA or gDNA derived from T cells, B-cell-depleted T cells, or PBMCs.

Authors' data handling: Amplification from reference gene primers served as the basis for estimated nucleated cell counts. The repertoire was sequenced with immunoSEQ multiplex PCR; TCRdb's copy has only in-frame clones and lacks some. The V and J calls and clone size are taken from that table; D and trimming were inferred from the DNA. The sample gives about 98,000 clones, about 90% of which show up once; about 4.2% is in the top ten. The receptor was isolated from a man between 65 and 85 years old with acute or convalescent COVID-19. Sequencing was done on a sample of peripheral blood.

The CDR3 region is CASSPRLAGGETQYF. The CDR3 nucleotides are TGTGCCAGCAGCCCTCGACTAGCGGGGGGTGAGACCCAGTACTTC. The chain links TRBV7-9 to TRBJ2-5; 13 positions match TRBD2. V shed 5 bases, J shed 5 bases, and the junction held 5 bases outside the gene matches. CDR3 length: 15 residues. CDR1 SEHNR and CDR2 FQNEAQ come from the germline V gene (reference sequence).